One T cell receptor beta chain is described in this entry. The antigen is not known. The entry originates in a study of regulatory dendritic cells for organ transplantation. Study-wide results and caveats: The most alloreactive TCR clonotypes were found in resting memory CD8+ cells. Memory CD8+ clonal expansion seemed more limited with regulatory than mature dendritic cells.

CDR3 length: 14 amino acids. Germline-derived CDR1 and CDR2 are SGHAT and FQNNGV. The ends were cut back, 0 bases at V and 5 bases at J, with 8 bases in the middle. Profiling relied on immunoSEQ multiplex PCR, and the TCRdb table lists in-frame clones only, not all of them. The sample has about 38,000 clones; around nine tenths are singletons. What was sequenced was naive CD8+ T cells from blood. The subset is: CD45RA+ naive T cells. The chain carries TRBV11-2 and TRBJ2-1; no firm D call. The receptor comes from a human donor in good health. CDR3 protein: CASSLESVDNEQFF. CDR3 nucleotides: TGTGCCAGCAGCTTAGAATCCGTAGACAATGAGCAGTTCTTC.